This TCR beta chain was obtained from a study of cytomegalovirus exposure and HLA in healthy donors. The study drew the donors from its approximately 120-subject validation cohort, separate from the approximately 690-subject first cohort. The length of the CDR3 is 14 residues. Germline V CDR1 and CDR2: MDHEN, SYDVKM. Trimming removed 2 bases at V and 2 bases at J, with 9 bases between. General study findings and limits: Using the classifier, cytomegalovirus status was reportedly diagnosed with high specificity and sensitivity.

As to this clone: Its antigen is undetermined.

This table comes from immunoSEQ multiplex PCR, and its TCRdb copy is limited to in-frame clones, with some not included. This sample yields some 250,000 clones, of which nearly 90% are seen a single time; 0.37% belongs to the top ten. The sequence was obtained from a woman aged 18 to 35 in good health and CMV-seronegative. V usage is TRBV28 and J usage is TRBJ1-2; no definite D call. Sequenced sample: PBMCs. The CDR3 is CASSLPTLNYGYTF. CDR3 coding DNA: TGTGCCAGCAGTTTACCGACACTGAACTATGGCTACACCTTC.